This T cell receptor beta chain emerged from a study of T cell repertoires in cytomegalovirus infection. Overall study context: Evidence of both CMV infection and a matching HLA type came from public TCR beta signatures.

This CDR3 spans 14 amino acids. Germline V CDR1 and CDR2: MDHEN, SYDVKM. V was shortened by 2 bases and J by 5 bases, with 7 bases between the two germline ends. As to this clonotype: The antigen is undetermined.

General observations from the study: The cumulative frequency of public TCR beta families distinguished individuals who carried CMV together with the relevant HLA. Ex vivo responses were dominated by HLA-C-restricted CMV-specific TCR beta clonotypes.

MiXCR, applied by TCRdb to the reads, yields one record per CDR3 protein. The table shows some 700,000 distinct CDR3 sequences, with roughly a third occurring only once. The sequence came from a human donor in good health (CMV status not recorded). Some clones in this sample may be carry-over from other donors' samples. The sequencing sample was made of PBMCs. The gene calls are TRBV28 and TRBJ1-6; the D is unclear. CDR3: CASSLPANNSPLHF. The CDR3 bases are TGTGCCAGCAGTTTACCCGCAAATAATTCACCCCTCCACTTT.